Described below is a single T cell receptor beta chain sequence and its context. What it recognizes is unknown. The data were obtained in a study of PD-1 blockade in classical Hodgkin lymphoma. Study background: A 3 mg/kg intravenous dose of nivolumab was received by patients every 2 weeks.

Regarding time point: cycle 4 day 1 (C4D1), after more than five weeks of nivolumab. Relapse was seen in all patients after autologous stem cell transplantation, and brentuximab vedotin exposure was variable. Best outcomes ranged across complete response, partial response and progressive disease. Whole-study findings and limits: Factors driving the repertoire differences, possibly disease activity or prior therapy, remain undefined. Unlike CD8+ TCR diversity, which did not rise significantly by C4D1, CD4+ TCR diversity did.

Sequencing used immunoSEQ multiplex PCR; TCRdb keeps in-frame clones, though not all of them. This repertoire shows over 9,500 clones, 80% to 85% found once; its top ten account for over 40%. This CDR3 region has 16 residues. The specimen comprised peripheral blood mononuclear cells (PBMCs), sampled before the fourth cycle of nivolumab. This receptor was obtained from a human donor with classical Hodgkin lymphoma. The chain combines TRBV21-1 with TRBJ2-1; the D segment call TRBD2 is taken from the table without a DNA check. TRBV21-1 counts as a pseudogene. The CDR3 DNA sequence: TGTGCCAGCAGCAAAGTTCGGGGGGCCAGCCTCAATGAGCAGTTCTTC. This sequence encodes CASSKVRGASLNEQFF.